This T cell receptor beta chain was sequenced during a study of cytomegalovirus exposure and HLA in healthy donors. Study observations and caveats: Cytomegalovirus-associated TCR beta chains were listed, numbering 150 to 200. What a later analysis reportedly showed was that an Asian-associated ancestry cluster had fewer N-insertions than the approximately 720-donor mean. HLA allele associations emerged for around 16,000 TCR beta sequences in a later analysis, at 0.05 false discovery rate.

Trimming shortened V by 8 bases and J by 0 bases, and 14 bases separated the two germline ends. The germline CDR1 and CDR2 sequences are MNHNS and SASEGT. The CDR3 totals 15 residues. PCR primers comprised 60 Vbeta and 13 Jbeta primers. Sequenced by immunoSEQ multiplex PCR; TCRdb stores in-frame clones only, minus some. The sample includes about 120,000 clones, around three quarters of them seen just once. Turning to this clone: Its antigen is still unknown.

What was sequenced was PBMCs. The chain has TRBV6-1 and TRBJ1-5; TRBD1 is a possible D gene (6 bases). The sequence came from a man aged 18 to 29 in good health and CMV-seropositive. CDR3 protein: CASSPGAASNQPQHF. The CDR3 DNA sequence: TGTGCCAGCTCCCCAGGGGCGGCTAGCAATCAGCCCCAGCATTTT.